The 30 T cell receptor beta chains below all came from one sample that was sequenced in a study of blood T cell repertoires in COVID-19. TCRdb keeps only in-frame clones here, not all; method: immunoSEQ multiplex PCR. The data show 200,000 to 250,000 clones, more than 75% seen once. The sequenced material came from peripheral blood. Receptors originate from a human donor in a cohort sampled during active COVID-19.

This rearrangement joins TRBV5-8 to TRBJ1-5; TRBD1 might be the D (5 bases). This CDR3 comprises 17 residues. Trimming removed 4 bases from V and 7 bases from J, with 24 bases in between. Germline V gives CDR1 SGHTS, CDR2 YDEGEE. DNA of the CDR3: TGTGCCAGCAGCGCTTTCGGGGGGTACAGGTCTCAACAGCCCCAGCATTTT. Encoded protein: CASSAFGGYRSQQPQHF.

The V gene is TRBV7-8, the J gene TRBJ2-3; D remains unclear. The CDR3 has 11 amino acids. V gave up 7 bases and J gave up 6 bases, with 8 bases separating them. The germline gives CDR1 SGHVS, CDR2 FQNEAQ. The CDR3 DNA reads TGTGCCAGCACCAATGCGGATACGCAGTATTTT. Encoded protein: CASTNADTQYF.

The rearrangement joins TRBV4-1 to TRBJ2-1; 7 nucleotides match TRBD2. Germline CDR1 MGHRA, CDR2 YSYEKL. There are 16 residues in the CDR3. Losses at the gene ends were 2 bases for V and 7 bases for J; bases not matched to a gene: 11. This CDR3 is CASSQSPASGINEQFF. CDR3 in DNA: TGCGCCAGCAGCCAAAGCCCGGCTAGCGGTATTAATGAGCAGTTCTTC.

The rearrangement joins TRBV5-1 to TRBJ2-2; 8 positions agree with TRBD1. From germline, CDR1 is SGHRS and CDR2 YFSETQ. J was trimmed by 1 base and V by 4 bases; bases with no gene match: 3. CDR3 length: 15 residues. The chain's CDR3 is CASSTGQENTGELFF. The CDR3, as DNA: TGCGCCAGCAGCACGGGACAGGAGAACACCGGGGAGCTGTTTTTT.

The chain employs TRBV6-5 and TRBJ1-5; D is ambiguous. CDR1 and CDR2 from the germline V gene are MNHEY and SVGAGI. V was trimmed by 5 bases and J by 1 base, leaving 12 bases between them. This CDR3 has 15 residues. DNA for the CDR3: TGTGCCAGCAGTCCGGATGGAGACAGCAATCAGCCCCAGCATTTT. It yields the protein CASSPDGDSNQPQHF.

Note on this clone: At one end the junction does not follow the germline gene, possibly because of a read error. This chain connects TRBV28 to TRBJ1-2; the D is unclear. Germline V gene lookup returns CDR1 MDHEN and CDR2 SYDVKM. CDR3 length: 12 residues. Written as DNA, the CDR3 is TGTGCCGGCAGTTCATCTAGCTATGGCTACACCTTC. Protein sequence: CAGSSSSYGYTF.

The rearrangement links TRBV10-3 to TRBJ2-1, with 7 bases fitting TRBD1. V trimming: 3 bases; J trimming: 4 bases; junction bases outside the gene matches: 3. Germline lookup yields CDR1 ENHRY and CDR2 SYGVKD. The CDR3 sequence is 14 residues long. In nucleotides, the CDR3 is TGTGCCATCAGTGACCCGGGACAGTACAATGAGCAGTTCTTC. Protein product: CAISDPGQYNEQFF.

The rearrangement joins TRBV4-1 to TRBJ1-1, with D possibly TRBD1 on 6 matching bases. The ends were cut back, 0 bases at V and 1 base at J, with 12 bases in the middle. CDR1 is MGHRA, CDR2 YSYEKL, per germline. This CDR3 contains 16 residues. The CDR3: CASSQDRQGKNTEAFF. For the CDR3, the DNA is TGCGCCAGCAGCCAAGATCGGCAGGGGAAGAACACTGAAGCTTTCTTT.

This clone was counted only a few times. This chain uses TRBV19 with TRBJ1-2; TRBD1 matches at 8 bases. Per germline, CDR1 LNHDA and CDR2 SQIVND (reference sequence). Trimming took 5 bases from V and 4 from J; bases not matched to a gene: 3. This CDR3 is 13 amino acids long. CDR3 protein: CASSGTGFYGYTF. The CDR3 DNA reads TGTGCCAGTAGTGGGACAGGCTTCTATGGCTACACCTTC.

J is TRBJ2-2 and V is TRBV11-2; weak D call: TRBD2 (7 bases). The CDR3 is made up of 18 amino acids. Trimming shortened V by 5 bases and J by 6 bases, and 25 bases separated the two germline ends. Germline CDR1 and CDR2: SGHAT and FQNNGV. In DNA form, the CDR3 reads TGTGCCAGCAGCGTCCAAGGGGGGGCAGCTAACACTGCCGGGGAGCTGTTTTTT. As protein: CASSVQGGAANTAGELFF.

The CDR3 bases are TGTGCCAGCAGTTACTCGGGACTTCGAGGTGGACTGTTTTTT. This translates into CASSYSGLRGGLFF. This sequence joins TRBV6-5 and TRBJ1-4, with D possibly matching TRBD1 (5 bases). The CDR3 spans 14 residues. Trimming shortened V by 0 bases and J by 13 bases, and 15 bases separated the two germline ends. CDR1 and CDR2 from the germline V gene are MNHEY and SVGAGI.

This chain links TRBV5-4 with TRBJ2-1; 11 bases match TRBD2. From germline, CDR1 is SGHNT and CDR2 YYREEE (reference sequence). V shed 2 bases and J 3 bases; nucleotides not matched to a gene: 1. The CDR3 runs to 15 residues. The CDR3 DNA follows: TGTGCCAGCAGCTTCACTAGCGGGAGCTACAATGAGCAGTTCTTC. Amino acids: CASSFTSGSYNEQFF.

This chain uses TRBV6-4 with TRBJ2-2; TRBD2 agrees at 10 bases. V lost 7 bases to trimming and J lost 5 bases; unmatched junction nucleotides: 7. Germline CDR1 and CDR2: MRHNA and SNTAGT. This CDR3 has 15 amino acids. CDR3 coding DNA: TGTGCCAGCAACTCCGAAGCGGGAGGGACCGGGGAGCTGTTTTTT. This gives the protein CASNSEAGGTGELFF.

In its sample, this clone was seen once. The chain recombines TRBV6-2 or TRBV6-3 with TRBJ2-5; TRBD2 agrees at 10 bases. This CDR3 contains 17 residues. Germline V gene lookup returns CDR1 MNHEY and CDR2 SVGEGT. After removal of 5 bases from V and 0 bases from J, the junction contained 9 bases not matched to a gene. CDR3 in amino acids: CASSKPGLAVYQETQYF. CDR3 DNA sequence: TGTGCCAGCAGTAAACCTGGACTAGCGGTTTACCAAGAGACCCAGTACTTC.

This chain links TRBV4-3 with TRBJ2-5; TRBD1 aligns across 9 bases. This CDR3 is built from 15 residues. V lost 3 bases and J lost 5; bases outside the gene matches: 7. The germline gives CDR1 LGHNA, CDR2 YSLEER. The CDR3 sequence is CASSQGGGQGETQYF. CDR3 nucleotides: TGCGCCAGCAGCCAGGGCGGTGGACAGGGGGAGACCCAGTACTTC.

The chain couples TRBV28 to TRBJ2-4, with TRBD2 matching 10 bases. Germline CDR1 reads MDHEN; CDR2 reads SYDVKM. There are 14 residues in the CDR3. Unmatched junction bases numbered 4, after V lost 6 bases and J lost 5 bases. CDR3 coding DNA: TGTGCCAGCAGGTCCGGACTAGCGGAAAACATTCAGTACTTC. This translates into CASRSGLAENIQYF.

This rearrangement joins TRBV7-2 to TRBJ1-2; TRBD1 is a possible D gene (6 bases). CDR1 SGHTA and CDR2 FQGNSA come from the germline V gene. V dropped 8 bases and J dropped 2 bases, with 6 bases sitting between them. The CDR3 runs 11 residues. Written as DNA, the CDR3 is TGTGCCAGCGGACAGAACTATGGCTACACCTTC. This encodes CASGQNYGYTF.

This clone appeared many times. The V call is TRBV6-1, the J call TRBJ1-2, with no clear D. Germline-derived CDR1 and CDR2 are MNHNS and SASEGT. The length of the CDR3 is 15 residues. Trimming left V 1 base short and J 1 base short, with 10 bases between. The CDR3 DNA is TGTGCCAGCAGTGAAGTACGGCGGGGTAACTATGGCTACACCTTC. Protein product: CASSEVRRGNYGYTF.

V usage is TRBV19 and J usage is TRBJ2-7; 7 bases align to TRBD1. Germline loops: CDR1 LNHDA, CDR2 SQIVND (reference sequence). V lost 3 bases to trimming and J lost 4 bases; unmatched junction nucleotides: 27. This CDR3 is built from 21 residues. The CDR3 DNA is TGTGCCAGTAGTATCGCGTTCTGGGCAGGGGGTAACTATCGCCCGATATACGAGCAGTACTTC. This sequence encodes CASSIAFWAGGNYRPIYEQYF.

The V and J genes are TRBV25-1 and TRBJ2-7, with D possibly matching TRBD2 (5 bases). CDR1 and CDR2 (germline): MGHDK, SYGVNS. V was cut by 3 bases and J by 13 bases, with 16 bases left in between. The CDR3 runs to 12 residues. This CDR3 is CASSDFRGDGYF. In DNA form, the CDR3 reads TGTGCCAGCAGTGATTTTCGGGGAGACGGATACTTC.

The gene calls are TRBV27 and TRBJ2-7; no firm D call. Germline V gene data show CDR1 as MNHEY and CDR2 as SMNVEV (reference sequence). V lost 8 bases, J lost 4 bases, and 15 bases lay in between. The CDR3 is made up of 13 amino acids. This CDR3 reads CASAPNTRYEQYF. DNA for the CDR3: TGTGCCAGCGCACCCAATACGAGATACGAGCAGTACTTC.

This chain connects TRBV10-3 to TRBJ1-1; D unresolved. The germline V gene encodes CDR1 ENHRY and CDR2 SYGVKD. V shed 4 bases and J shed 1 base, with 13 bases lying between them. The CDR3 extends over 15 amino acids. The CDR3 sequence: CAISVGRTANTEAFF. The CDR3 nucleotides read TGTGCCATCAGTGTTGGGAGAACAGCGAACACTGAAGCTTTCTTT.

This clone was found once. The chain employs TRBV15 and TRBJ1-5; unclear D gene. Germline-derived CDR1 and CDR2 are LNHNV and YYDKDF (reference sequence). Trimming left V 0 bases short and J 3 bases short, with 12 bases between. This CDR3 region has 16 residues. CDR3 DNA: TGTGCCACCAGCAGAGAAACCTCGATCTACAATCAGCCCCAGCATTTT. Its translation: CATSRETSIYNQPQHF.

This sequence joins TRBV27 and TRBJ2-1; a weak D match, TRBD2 (6 bases). CDR1 is MNHEY, CDR2 SMNVEV, per germline (reference sequence). The V gene lost 7 bases and the J gene lost 12 bases, with 13 bases spanning the gap. This CDR3 comprises 11 residues. The CDR3 DNA reads TGTGCCAGCAATCCTCCCGGGAGGCAGTTCTTC. Its translation is CASNPPGRQFF.

The chain joins TRBV5-1 to TRBJ1-5, with D hard to call. CDR1 is SGHRS and CDR2 is YFSETQ in the germline V gene. Trimming took off 4 bases at V and 5 bases at J, with 13 bases between the two ends. CDR3 length: 14 amino acids. CDR3 loop: CASSPDNRDQPQHF. CDR3 in DNA: TGCGCCAGCAGCCCTGACAATCGCGATCAGCCCCAGCATTTT.

With respect to this clone: The same CDR3 can be traced to other DNA sequences in this sample. The chain combines TRBV3-1 (or the pseudogene TRBV3-2) with TRBJ2-1; 14 bases agree with TRBD2. The junction had 2 bases not matched to a gene; V was cut back by 4 bases and J by 6 bases. The germline CDR1 and CDR2 sequences are LGHDT and YNNKEL (reference sequence). This CDR3 has 15 residues. The CDR3: CASSLGLAGGNEQFF. The CDR3 bases are TGTGCCAGCAGCCTCGGACTAGCGGGAGGCAATGAGCAGTTCTTC.

The chain recombines TRBV6-5 with TRBJ1-4; D may be TRBD1 (6 bases). Germline loops: CDR1 MNHEY, CDR2 SVGAGI. The CDR3 runs to 13 residues. V was shortened by 0 bases and J by 12 bases, with 11 bases between the two germline ends. This CDR3 reads CASSYSGEGELFF. The CDR3 region has the DNA TGTGCCAGCAGTTACTCGGGGGAGGGGGAACTGTTTTTT.

The chain is built from TRBV6-4 and TRBJ2-1, with D uncertain. In germline, CDR1 is MRHNA, CDR2 SNTAGT. The CDR3 consists of 14 residues. The V and J ends lost 4 bases and 8 bases respectively, with 15 bases between them. CDR3 DNA sequence: TGTGCCAGCAGTGTCCTCGCCGGAGACCATGAGCAGTTCTTC. Protein product: CASSVLAGDHEQFF.

Only one count was recorded for this clone. The chain uses TRBV4-3 and TRBJ1-1; 9 nucleotides agree with TRBD1. The CDR3 is made up of 16 amino acids. V shed 0 bases and J 4 bases; nucleotides not matched to a gene: 6. Germline V gives CDR1 LGHNA, CDR2 YSLEER. The DNA for the CDR3 is TGCGCCAGCAGCCAAGATTACGGGACAGGGACCACTGAAGCTTTCTTT. It encodes CASSQDYGTGTTEAFF.

This rearrangement joins TRBV5-8 to TRBJ1-1, with no clear D. The V gene lost 5 bases and the J gene lost 1 base, with 9 bases spanning the gap. The CDR3 runs to 13 residues. The V gene's germline CDR1 is SGHTS and CDR2 YDEGEE. Written as DNA, the CDR3 is TGTGCCAGCAGTTGGAGCGAGAACACTGAAGCTTTCTTT. Amino acid sequence: CASSWSENTEAFF.